This T cell receptor (beta chain) is drawn from a study of preoperative IRX-2 immunotherapy in early breast cancer. Sequencing used immunoSEQ multiplex PCR; TCRdb keeps in-frame clones, though not all of them. The sample consists of under 40,000 clones, approximately 89% of them appearing once. Stated treatment: preoperative locoregional IRX-2 cytokine immunotherapy. This phase Ib study tested locoregional IRX-2 cytokine immunotherapy given before surgery. This clonotype was sampled from a human donor with breast cancer. The material was tumor tissue, obtained after IRX-2 immunotherapy.

The CDR3 DNA is TGTGCCAGCAGGGAGCCTAGCGGGAGTAACTACGAGCAGTACTTC. Translated: CASREPSGSNYEQYF. This chain connects TRBV6-8 to TRBJ2-7; 10 nucleotides line up with TRBD2. Germline assignment: CDR1 MNHGY and CDR2 SAAAGT. Trimming cost V 6 bases and J 3 bases; bases outside gene matches: 8. The CDR3 runs 15 residues.